The 2 T cell receptor beta chains in this list originate from one sample, sequenced in a study of blood T cell repertoires in COVID-19 (dated by TCRdb to the early 2020s). The receptor library was made with the immunoSEQ multiplex PCR assay. TCRdb re-hosts the immuneACCESS table, in-frame sequences only. Its copies lack some clones; in the studies checked, an unresolved V gene accounts for under half of them, and the cause for the rest is not known. Within this sample are 140,000 to 150,000 clones, with about 89% of them counted one time only. Together, the top ten hold roughly 2.9% of the sample. The sequencing sample was made of peripheral blood. The origin of the receptors is a man in his 60s with active or convalescent COVID-19.

The rearrangement links TRBV6-6 to TRBJ1-1, with 9 bases matching TRBD1. Unmatched junction bases numbered 4, after V lost 1 base and J lost 4 bases. Germline CDR1 MNHNY, CDR2 SVGAGI (reference sequence). This CDR3 is 15 amino acids long. The CDR3 DNA is TGTGCCAGCAGTTACTGGGACAGGGCTGGCACTGAAGCTTTCTTT. Its protein product is CASSYWDRAGTEAFF.

The V call is TRBV28, the J call TRBJ2-1, with D unresolved. Germline CDR1 MDHEN, CDR2 SYDVKM. This CDR3 comprises 13 residues. V lost 3 bases, J lost 8 bases, and 11 bases lay in between. CDR3: CASSLVQKDEQFF. The CDR3, as DNA: TGTGCCAGCAGTTTGGTACAGAAAGATGAGCAGTTCTTC. The entire variable domain, with the rest obtained from reference TRBV28 and TRBJ2-1, is as follows: DVKVTQSSRYLVKRTGEKVFLECVQDMDHENMFWYRQDPGLGLRLIYFSYDVKMKEKGDIPEGYSVSREKKERFSLILESASTNQTSMYLCASSLVQKDEQFFGPGTRLTVL.